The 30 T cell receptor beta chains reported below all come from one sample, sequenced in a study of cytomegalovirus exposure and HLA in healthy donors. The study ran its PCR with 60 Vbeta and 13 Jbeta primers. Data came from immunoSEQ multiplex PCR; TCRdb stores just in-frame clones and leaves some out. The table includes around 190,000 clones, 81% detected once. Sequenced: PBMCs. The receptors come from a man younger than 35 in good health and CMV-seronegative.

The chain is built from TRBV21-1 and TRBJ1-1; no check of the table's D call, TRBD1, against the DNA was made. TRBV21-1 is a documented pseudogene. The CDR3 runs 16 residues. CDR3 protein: CASRPQNRGMNTEAFF. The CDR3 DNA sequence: TGTGCCAGCAGACCACAGAACAGGGGAATGAACACTGAAGCTTTCTTT.

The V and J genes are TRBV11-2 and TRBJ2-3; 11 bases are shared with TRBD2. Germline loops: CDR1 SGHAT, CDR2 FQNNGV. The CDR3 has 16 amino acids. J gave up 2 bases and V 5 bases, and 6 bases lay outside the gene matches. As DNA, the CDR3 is TGTGCCAGCAGCCCCTTAGCGGGAGGGTTCACAGATACGCAGTATTTT. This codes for CASSPLAGGFTDTQYF.

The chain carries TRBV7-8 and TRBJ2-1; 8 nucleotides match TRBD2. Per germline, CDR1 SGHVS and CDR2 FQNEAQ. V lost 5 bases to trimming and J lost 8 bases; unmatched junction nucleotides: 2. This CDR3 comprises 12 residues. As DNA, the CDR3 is TGTGCCAGCAGCCCGGGGGGGGATGAGCAGTTCTTC. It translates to CASSPGGDEQFF.

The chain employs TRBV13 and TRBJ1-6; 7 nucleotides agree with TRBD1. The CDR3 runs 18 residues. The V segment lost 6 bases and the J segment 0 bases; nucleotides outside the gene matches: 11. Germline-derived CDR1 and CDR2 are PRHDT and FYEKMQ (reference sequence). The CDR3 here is CASSFGRGPSSYNSPLHF. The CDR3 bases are TGTGCCAGCAGTTTCGGTAGGGGGCCCAGCTCCTATAATTCACCCCTCCACTTT.

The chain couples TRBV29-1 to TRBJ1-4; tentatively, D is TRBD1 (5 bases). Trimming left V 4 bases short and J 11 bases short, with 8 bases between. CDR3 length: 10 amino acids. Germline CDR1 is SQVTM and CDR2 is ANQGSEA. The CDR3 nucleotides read TGCAGCGTTGTAGCAGGGAAACTGTTTTTT. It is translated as CSVVAGKLFF.

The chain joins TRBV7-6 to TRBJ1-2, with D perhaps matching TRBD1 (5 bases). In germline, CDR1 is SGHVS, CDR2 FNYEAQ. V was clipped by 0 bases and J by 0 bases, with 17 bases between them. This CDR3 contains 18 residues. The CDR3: CASSLALPGDGANYGYTF. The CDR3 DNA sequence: TGTGCCAGCAGCTTAGCGTTACCGGGGGACGGGGCTAACTATGGCTACACCTTC. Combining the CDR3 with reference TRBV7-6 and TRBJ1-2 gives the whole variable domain GAGVSQSPRYKVTKRGQDVALRCDPISGHVSLYWYRQALGQGPEFLTYFNYEAQQDKSGLPNDRFSAERPEGSISTLTIQRTEQRDSAMYRCASSLALPGDGANYGYTFGSGTRLTVV.

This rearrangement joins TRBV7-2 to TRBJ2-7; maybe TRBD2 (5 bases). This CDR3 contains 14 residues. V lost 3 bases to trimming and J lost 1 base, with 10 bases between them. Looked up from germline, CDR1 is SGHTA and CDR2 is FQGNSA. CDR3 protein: CASSLWRASYEQYF. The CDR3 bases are TGTGCCAGCAGCTTGTGGCGGGCTTCCTACGAGCAGTACTTC.

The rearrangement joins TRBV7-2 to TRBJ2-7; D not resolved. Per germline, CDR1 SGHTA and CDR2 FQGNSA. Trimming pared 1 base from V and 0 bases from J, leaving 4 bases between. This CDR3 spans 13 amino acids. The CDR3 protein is CASSLGYSYEQYF. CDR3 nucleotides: TGTGCCAGCAGCTTAGGCTACTCCTACGAGCAGTACTTC.

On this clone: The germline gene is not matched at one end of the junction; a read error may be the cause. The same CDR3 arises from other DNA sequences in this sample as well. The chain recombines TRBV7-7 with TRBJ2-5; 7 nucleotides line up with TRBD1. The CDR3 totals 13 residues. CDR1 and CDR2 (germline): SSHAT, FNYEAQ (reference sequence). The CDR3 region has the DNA TGTGCTAGCAGCCGAGACAGGGAAGAGACCCAGTACTTC. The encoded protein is CASSRDREETQYF.

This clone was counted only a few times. DNA for the CDR3: TGCGCCAGCAGCTTTACAGTATCCTACGAGCAGTACTTC. Translation gives CASSFTVSYEQYF. The chain employs TRBV5-1 and TRBJ2-7; D uncertain. V dropped 2 bases and J dropped 1 base, with 7 bases sitting between them. Germline V gene sequence: CDR1 SGHRS, CDR2 YFSETQ. The length of the CDR3 is 13 residues.

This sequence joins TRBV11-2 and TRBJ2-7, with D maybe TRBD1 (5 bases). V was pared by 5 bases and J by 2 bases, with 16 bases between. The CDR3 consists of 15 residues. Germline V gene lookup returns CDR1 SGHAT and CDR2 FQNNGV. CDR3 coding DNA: TGTGCCAGCAGCCTCACTGGACACTTGCCCTACGAGCAGTACTTC. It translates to CASSLTGHLPYEQYF.

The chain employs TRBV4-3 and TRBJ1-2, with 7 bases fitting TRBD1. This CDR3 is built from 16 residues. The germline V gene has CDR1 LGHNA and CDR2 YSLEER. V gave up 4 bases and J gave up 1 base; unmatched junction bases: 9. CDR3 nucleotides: TGCGCCAGCAGCCCCTCCTTGCCAGGGGGTAACTATGGCTACACCTTC. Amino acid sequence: CASSPSLPGGNYGYTF.

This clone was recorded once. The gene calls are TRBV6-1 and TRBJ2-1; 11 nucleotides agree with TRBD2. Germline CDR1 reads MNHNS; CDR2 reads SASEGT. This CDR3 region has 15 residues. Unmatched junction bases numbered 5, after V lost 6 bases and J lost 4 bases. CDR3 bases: TGTGCCAGCAGGGTAACTAGCGGGGGTTACAATGAGCAGTTCTTC. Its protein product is CASRVTSGGYNEQFF.

The CDR3 DNA reads TGCAGTGGCGGACATTACAATGAGCAGTTCTTC. Amino acid sequence: CSGGHYNEQFF. The J gene is TRBJ2-1, the V gene TRBV29-1; TRBD1 is a possible D gene (5 bases). The length of the CDR3 is 11 residues. Germline assignment: CDR1 SQVTM and CDR2 ANQGSEA.

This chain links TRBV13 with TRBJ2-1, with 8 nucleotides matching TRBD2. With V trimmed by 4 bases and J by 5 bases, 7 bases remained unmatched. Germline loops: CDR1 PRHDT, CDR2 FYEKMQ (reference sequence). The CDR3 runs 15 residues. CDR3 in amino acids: CASSWRGAFHNEQFF. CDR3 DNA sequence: TGTGCCAGCAGCTGGCGGGGGGCCTTCCACAATGAGCAGTTCTTC.

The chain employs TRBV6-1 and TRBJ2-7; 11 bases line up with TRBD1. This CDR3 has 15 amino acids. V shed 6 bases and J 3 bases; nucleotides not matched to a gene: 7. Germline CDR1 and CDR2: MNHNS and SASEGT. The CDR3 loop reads CASSELGTGGYEQYF. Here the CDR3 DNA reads TGTGCCAGCAGCGAGCTCGGGACAGGGGGCTACGAGCAGTACTTC.

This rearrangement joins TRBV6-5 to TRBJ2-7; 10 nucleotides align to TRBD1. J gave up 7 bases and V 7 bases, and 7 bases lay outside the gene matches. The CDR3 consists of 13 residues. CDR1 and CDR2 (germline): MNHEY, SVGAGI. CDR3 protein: CASTGQGPGEQYF. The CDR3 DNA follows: TGTGCCAGCACGGGACAGGGGCCGGGTGAGCAGTACTTC.

The CDR3 DNA sequence: TGTGCCTGGAGTACCTCGGGACAGTCGACTGAAGCTTTCTTT. Its translation is CAWSTSGQSTEAFF. V gene TRBV30 combines with J gene TRBJ1-1, with 7 bases lining up with TRBD1. The V segment lost 2 bases and the J segment 5 bases; nucleotides outside the gene matches: 8. Germline CDR1 is GTSNPN and CDR2 is SVGIG (reference sequence). There are 14 residues in the CDR3.

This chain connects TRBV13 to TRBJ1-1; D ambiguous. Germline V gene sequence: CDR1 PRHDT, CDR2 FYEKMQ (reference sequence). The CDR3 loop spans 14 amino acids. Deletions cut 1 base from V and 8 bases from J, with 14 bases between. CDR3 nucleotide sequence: TGTGCCAGCAGCTTAGATCCCCCGGCAGGCGAAGCTTTCTTT. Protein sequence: CASSLDPPAGEAFF. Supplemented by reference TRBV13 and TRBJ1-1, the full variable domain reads AAGVIQSPRHLIKEKRETATLKCYPIPRHDTVYWYQQGPGQDPQFLISFYEKMQSDKGSIPDRFSAQQFSDYHSELNMSSLELGDSALYFCASSLDPPAGEAFFGQGTRLTVV.

In nucleotides, the CDR3 is TGTGCCAGTAACCCAACAGGGGCCAGAATCCTTCCCCAAGAGACCCAGTACTTC. Its protein is CASNPTGARILPQETQYF. The chain combines TRBV19 with TRBJ2-5, with 7 bases aligning to TRBD1. In germline, CDR1 is LNHDA, CDR2 SQIVND (reference sequence). The J segment lost 1 base and the V segment lost 7 bases, leaving 18 bases of the junction unmatched. The length of the CDR3 is 18 residues.

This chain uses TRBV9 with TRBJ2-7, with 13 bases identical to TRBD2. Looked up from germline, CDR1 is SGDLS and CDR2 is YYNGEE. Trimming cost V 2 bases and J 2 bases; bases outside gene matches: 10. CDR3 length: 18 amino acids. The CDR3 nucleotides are TGTGCCAGCAGCGTCCACCCTACCGGGACTAGCGGGGCCTACGAGCAGTACTTC. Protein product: CASSVHPTGTSGAYEQYF.

The CDR3 DNA is TGCGCCAGCAGCCTGAGGGAGGTCCCAGATACGCAGTATTTT. This gives the protein CASSLREVPDTQYF. The rearrangement joins TRBV4-3 to TRBJ2-3; a possible D gene is TRBD2 (6 bases). The CDR3 spans 14 residues. V was clipped by 4 bases and J by 4 bases, with 12 bases between them. Germline values: CDR1 LGHNA, CDR2 YSLEER.

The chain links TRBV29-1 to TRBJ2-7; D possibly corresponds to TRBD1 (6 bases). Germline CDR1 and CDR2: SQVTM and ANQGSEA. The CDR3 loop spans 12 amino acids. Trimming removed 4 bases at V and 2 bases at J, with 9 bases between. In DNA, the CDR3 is TGCAGCGTTGTACAGGGTACCTACGAGCAGTACTTC. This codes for CSVVQGTYEQYF.

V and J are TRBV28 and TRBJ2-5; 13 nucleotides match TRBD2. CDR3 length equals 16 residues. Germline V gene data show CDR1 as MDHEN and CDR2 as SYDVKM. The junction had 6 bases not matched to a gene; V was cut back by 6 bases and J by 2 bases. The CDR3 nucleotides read TGTGCCAGCAGCCTACGGGGACTAGCGGGACAAGAGACCCAGTACTTC. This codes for CASSLRGLAGQETQYF.

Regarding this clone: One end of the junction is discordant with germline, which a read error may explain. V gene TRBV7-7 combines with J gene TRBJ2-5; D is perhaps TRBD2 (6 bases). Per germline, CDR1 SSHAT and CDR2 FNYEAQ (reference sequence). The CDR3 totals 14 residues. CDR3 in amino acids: CASSLSGGQETQYF. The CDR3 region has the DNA TGTGCTAGCAGCTTATCCGGGGGCCAAGAGACCCAGTACTTC. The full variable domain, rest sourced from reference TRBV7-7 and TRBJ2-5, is GAGVSQSPRYKVTKRGQDVTLRCDPISSHATLYWYQQALGQGPEFLTYFNYEAQPDKSGLPSDRFSAERPEGSISTLTIQRTEQRDSAMYRCASSLSGGQETQYFGPGTRLLVL.

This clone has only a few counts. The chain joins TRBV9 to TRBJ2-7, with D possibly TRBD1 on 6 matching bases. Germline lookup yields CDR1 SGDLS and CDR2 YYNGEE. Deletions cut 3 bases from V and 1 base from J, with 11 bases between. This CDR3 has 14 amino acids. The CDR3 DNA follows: TGTGCCAGCAGCGCCGGGGACAAATCCTACGAGCAGTACTTC. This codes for CASSAGDKSYEQYF.

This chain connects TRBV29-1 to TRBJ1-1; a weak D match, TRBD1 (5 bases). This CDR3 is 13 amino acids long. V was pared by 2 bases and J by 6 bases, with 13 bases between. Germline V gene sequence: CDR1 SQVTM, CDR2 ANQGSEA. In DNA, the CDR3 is TGCAGCGTTGAACGCAGGGTCGATCCTGAAGCTTTCTTT. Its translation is CSVERRVDPEAFF.

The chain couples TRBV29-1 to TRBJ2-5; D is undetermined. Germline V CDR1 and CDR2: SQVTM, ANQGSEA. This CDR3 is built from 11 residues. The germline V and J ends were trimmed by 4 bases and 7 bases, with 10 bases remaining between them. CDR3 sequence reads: CSVGQVGTQYF. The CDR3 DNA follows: TGCAGCGTTGGCCAGGTCGGGACCCAGTACTTC.

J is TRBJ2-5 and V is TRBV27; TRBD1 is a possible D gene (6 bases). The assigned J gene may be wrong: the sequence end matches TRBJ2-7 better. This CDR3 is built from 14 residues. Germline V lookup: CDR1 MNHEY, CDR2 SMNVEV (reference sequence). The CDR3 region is CASSQTGLTYEQYF. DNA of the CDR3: TGTGCCAGCAGTCAAACAGGGCTCACCTACGAGCAGTACTTC.

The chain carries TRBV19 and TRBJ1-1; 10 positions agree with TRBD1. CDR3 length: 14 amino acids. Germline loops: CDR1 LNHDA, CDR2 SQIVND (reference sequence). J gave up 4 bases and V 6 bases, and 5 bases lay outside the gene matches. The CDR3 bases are TGTGCCAGTAGCCTGACAGGGGGCGTCACTGAAGCTTTCTTT. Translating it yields CASSLTGGVTEAFF.